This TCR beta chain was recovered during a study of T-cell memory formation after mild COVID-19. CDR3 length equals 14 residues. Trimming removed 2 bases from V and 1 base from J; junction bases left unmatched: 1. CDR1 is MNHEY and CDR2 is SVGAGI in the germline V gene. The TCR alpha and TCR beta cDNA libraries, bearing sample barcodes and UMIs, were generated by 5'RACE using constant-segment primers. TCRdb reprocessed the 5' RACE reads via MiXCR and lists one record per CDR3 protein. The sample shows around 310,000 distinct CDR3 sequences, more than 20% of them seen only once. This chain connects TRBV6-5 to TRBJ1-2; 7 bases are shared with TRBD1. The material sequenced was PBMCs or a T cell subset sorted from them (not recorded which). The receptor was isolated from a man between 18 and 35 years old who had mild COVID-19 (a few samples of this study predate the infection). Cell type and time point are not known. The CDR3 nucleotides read TGTGCCAGCAGTTACAGGGGGCGTAACTATGGCTACACCTTC. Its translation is CASSYRGRNYGYTF.